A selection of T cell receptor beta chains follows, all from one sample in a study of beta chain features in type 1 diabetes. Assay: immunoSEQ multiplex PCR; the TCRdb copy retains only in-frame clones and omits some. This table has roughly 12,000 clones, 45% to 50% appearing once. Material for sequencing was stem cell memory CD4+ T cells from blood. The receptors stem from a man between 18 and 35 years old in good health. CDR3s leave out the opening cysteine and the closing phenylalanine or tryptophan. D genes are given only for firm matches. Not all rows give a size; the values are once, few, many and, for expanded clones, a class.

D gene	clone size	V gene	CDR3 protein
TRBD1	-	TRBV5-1	ASRDRAYEQY
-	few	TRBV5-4	ASSLAGGVTYEQY
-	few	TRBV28	ASSPGSNRNQPQH
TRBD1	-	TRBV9	ASSVALDREETQY
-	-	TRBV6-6	ATEAGSTDTQY
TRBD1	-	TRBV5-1	ASSLRGTGEGEQF
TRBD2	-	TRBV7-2	ASSLILAGNNEQF
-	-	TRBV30	AWSTTGETQY
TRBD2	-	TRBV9	ASSVRGSGGAGEQF
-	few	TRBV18	ASFSRSTGELF
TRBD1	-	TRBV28	ASSLMFRWDRGHYEQY
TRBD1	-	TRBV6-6	ASSPGQGFSYEQY
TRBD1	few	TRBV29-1	SAGQGLGQPQH
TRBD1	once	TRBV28	ASILDRGRNEQY
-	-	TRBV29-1	SVELRANYGYT
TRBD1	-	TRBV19	ASTLRQGTIYEQY
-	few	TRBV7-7	ASSLVAVQETQY
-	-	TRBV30	AWSGGSSYT
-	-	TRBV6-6	ASSTDRAYEQY
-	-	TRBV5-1	ASTSGPNTGELF
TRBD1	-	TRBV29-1	SVVQGASTDTQY
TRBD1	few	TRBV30	AWRWVGVRDRAYEQY
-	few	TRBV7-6	ASSSDSSGTQY
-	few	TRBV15	ATSRVAGRAYGYT
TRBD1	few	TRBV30	AWRNNRDSGEKLF
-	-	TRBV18	ASSPASGVSYEQY